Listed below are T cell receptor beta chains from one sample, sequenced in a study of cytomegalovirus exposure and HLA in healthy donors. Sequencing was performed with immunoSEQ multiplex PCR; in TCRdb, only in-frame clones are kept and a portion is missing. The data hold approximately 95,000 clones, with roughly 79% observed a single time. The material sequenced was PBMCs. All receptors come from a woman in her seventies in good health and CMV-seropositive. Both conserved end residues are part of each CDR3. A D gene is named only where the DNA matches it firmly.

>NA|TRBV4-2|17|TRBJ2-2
CASSHPRDTSNTGELFF
TGTGCCAGCAGCCATCCCCGGGACACGTCGAACACCGGGGAGCTGTTTTTT
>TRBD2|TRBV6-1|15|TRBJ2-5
CASTLQLAGGETQYF
TGTGCCAGCACTCTCCAGCTAGCGGGAGGGGAGACCCAGTACTTC
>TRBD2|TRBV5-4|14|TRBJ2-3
CASSLAGGADTQYF
TGTGCCAGCAGCTTGGCGGGGGGGGCAGATACGCAGTATTTT
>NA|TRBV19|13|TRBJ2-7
CASSLPHGGEQYF
TGTGCCAGTAGTCTTCCACACGGCGGCGAGCAGTACTTC
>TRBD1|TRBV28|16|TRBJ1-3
CASRPPGQSSGNTIYF
TGTGCCAGCAGGCCCCCGGGACAGTCCTCTGGAAACACCATATATTTT
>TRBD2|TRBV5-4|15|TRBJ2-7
CASSLGQGGSYEQYF
TGTGCCAGCAGCTTGGGGCAGGGAGGGTCCTACGAGCAGTACTTC
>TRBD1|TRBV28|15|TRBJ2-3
CASSSNRGGTDTQYF
TGTGCCAGCAGTTCAAACAGGGGAGGCACAGATACGCAGTATTTT
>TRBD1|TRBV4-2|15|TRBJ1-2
CASSQGTGVYYGYTF
TGTGCCAGCAGCCAAGGAACAGGGGTTTACTATGGCTACACCTTC
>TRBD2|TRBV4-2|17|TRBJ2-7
CASSQGRLAGNSYEQYF
TGTGCCAGCAGCCAGGGTCGACTAGCGGGGAACTCCTACGAGCAGTACTTC
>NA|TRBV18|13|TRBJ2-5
CASSPRSQETQYF
TGTGCCAGCTCACCCCGGTCCCAAGAGACCCAGTACTTC
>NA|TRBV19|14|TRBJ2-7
CASSARDTTYEQYF
TGTGCCAGTAGTGCCCGGGACACCACCTACGAGCAGTACTTC
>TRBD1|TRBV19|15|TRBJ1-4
CASSIGKGASEKLFF
TGTGCCAGTAGTATAGGCAAGGGGGCGAGTGAAAAACTGTTTTTT
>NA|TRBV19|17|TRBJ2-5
CASSIDSSVALPETQYF
TGTGCCAGTAGTATAGATTCTAGCGTGGCGCTTCCAGAGACCCAGTACTTC